This TCR beta chain was observed in a study of T cell responses to AZD1222 COVID-19 vaccine. Study outcomes and limitations: Females outnumbered males among donors, who were mostly white British; clonal diversity was possibly underestimated.

TCRdb's table, derived via immunoSEQ multiplex PCR, lists solely in-frame clones and lacks some. The sample yields approximately 130,000 clones, over 85% seen once. V trimming: 0 bases; J trimming: 0 bases; junction bases outside the gene matches: 6. The CDR3 totals 16 residues. Germline V CDR1 and CDR2: SGHDT, YYEEEE. In the case of this clone: Its target is unknown.

This TCR was sampled from an adult in good health. The rearrangement joins TRBV5-6 to TRBJ2-7; TRBD1 aligns across 7 bases. Sequenced here: peripheral blood, sampled on day 0 of AZD1222 vaccination. The DNA for the CDR3 is TGTGCCAGCAGCTTGGAGACAGGGCTGCTCTCCTACGAGCAGTACTTC. It specifies CASSLETGLLSYEQYF.